The clone carrying this TCR beta chain was picked up a small number of times. Its matching antigen is unknown. Data came from immunoSEQ multiplex PCR; TCRdb stores just in-frame clones and leaves some out. Seen here are about 350,000 clones, approximately 81% observed once, and the top ten hold 3% to 4%. The CDR3 spans 16 residues. J was trimmed by 7 bases and V by 5 bases; bases with no gene match: 14. Germline V gene data show CDR1 as MNHEY and CDR2 as SMNVEV (reference sequence). The treatment is: some 20 received Ad26.COV2.S at low or high dose, single or two shots; five or six received placebo; per-sample allocation not given. Material that was analyzed had been drawn on day 63 after the first vaccine or placebo injection. Built on an Ad26 vector, the vaccine expressed Wuhan-strain SARS-CoV-2 spike. These data are taken from a study of Ad26.COV2.S vaccination and SARS-CoV-2 variants. Looking at the study overall: Once, or twice with 56 days between doses, Ad26.COV2.S was given intramuscularly.

General study findings and limits: Vaccinated individuals (as opposed to placebo recipients) had higher spike-specific TCR breadth. Reports say spike-specific CD8+ and CD4+ T cell responses covered substantial breadth after vaccination.

Specimen: peripheral blood, collected in a trial of Ad26.COV2.S vaccine versus placebo. This clonotype originated in a person aged 18-60 years who received the Ad26.COV2.S COVID-19 vaccine or a placebo. The chain uses TRBV27 and TRBJ2-3; 8 bases match TRBD1. Here the CDR3 DNA reads TGTGCCAGCAGTCCAGACACCCGACAGGGGAGAAATACGCAGTATTTT. Amino acid sequence: CASSPDTRQGRNTQYF.